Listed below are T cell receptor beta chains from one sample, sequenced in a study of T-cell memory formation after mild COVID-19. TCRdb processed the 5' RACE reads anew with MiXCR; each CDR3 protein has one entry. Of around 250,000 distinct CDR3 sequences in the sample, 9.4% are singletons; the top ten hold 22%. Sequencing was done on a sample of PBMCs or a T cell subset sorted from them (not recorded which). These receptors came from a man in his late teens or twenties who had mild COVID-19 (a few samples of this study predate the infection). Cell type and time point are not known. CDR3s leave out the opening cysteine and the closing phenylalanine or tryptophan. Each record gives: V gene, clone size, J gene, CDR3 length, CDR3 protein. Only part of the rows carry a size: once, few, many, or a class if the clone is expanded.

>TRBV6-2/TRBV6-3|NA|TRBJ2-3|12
ASRTSPSTDTQY
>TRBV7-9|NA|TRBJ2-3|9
ASSQDITQY
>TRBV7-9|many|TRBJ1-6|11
ASSLQGNTPLH
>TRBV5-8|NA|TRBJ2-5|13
ASNQGYTLGETQY
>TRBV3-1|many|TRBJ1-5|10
ASSQLNQPQH
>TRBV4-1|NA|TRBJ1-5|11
ASGQAGSQPQH
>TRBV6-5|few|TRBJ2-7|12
ASSYSGGGNEQY
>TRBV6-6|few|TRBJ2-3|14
ASSYSPGPGADTQY
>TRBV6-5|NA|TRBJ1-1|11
ASSWGERGEAF
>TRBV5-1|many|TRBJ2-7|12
ASSLGDRNYEQY
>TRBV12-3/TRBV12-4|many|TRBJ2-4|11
ATSIGGKNIQY
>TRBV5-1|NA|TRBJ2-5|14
ASSLAERGMGETQY
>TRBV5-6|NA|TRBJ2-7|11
ASSLFRAGEQY
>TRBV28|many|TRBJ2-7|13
ASSPFGDRAYEQY
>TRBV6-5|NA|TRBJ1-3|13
ASSYSGGTGNTIY
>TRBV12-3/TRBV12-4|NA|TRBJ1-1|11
ASSFQRFTEAF
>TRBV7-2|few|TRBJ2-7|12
ASSLGSGMYEQY
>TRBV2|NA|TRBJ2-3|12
ASRPLAGTDTQY
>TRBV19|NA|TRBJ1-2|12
ASNMDRRIYGYT
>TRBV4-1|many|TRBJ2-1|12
ASSQDGPYNEQF
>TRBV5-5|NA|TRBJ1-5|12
ASSFVEGGQPQH
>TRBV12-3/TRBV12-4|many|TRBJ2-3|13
ASSLRQGQRDTQY
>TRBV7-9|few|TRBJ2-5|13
ASSPWSDGQETQY
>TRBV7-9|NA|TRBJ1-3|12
ASSRAGAGNTIY
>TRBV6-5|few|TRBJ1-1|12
ASSLPRAGTEAF
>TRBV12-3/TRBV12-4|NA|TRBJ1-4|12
ASSTGLRDEKLF
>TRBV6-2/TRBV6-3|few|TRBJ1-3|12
ASRLGGSGNTIY
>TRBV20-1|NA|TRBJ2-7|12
SARVRQGLGEQY
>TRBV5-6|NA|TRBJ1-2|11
ASSLYRQDGYT
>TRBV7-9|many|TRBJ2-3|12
ASSLEGSTDTQY
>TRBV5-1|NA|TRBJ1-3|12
ASRSLSSGNTIY